This note documents a single TCR beta chain sequence. Its antigen is unknown. This entry belongs to a study of T cell responses to AZD1222 COVID-19 vaccine. Findings of the study overall: In a largely white British group with more females than males, clonal diversity was possibly underestimated.

TCRdb's copy holds only in-frame clones and misses some; the assay was immunoSEQ multiplex PCR. The repertoire consists of 130,000 to 150,000 clones, with under 95% occurring once and the leading ten covering 5%. V dropped 7 bases and J dropped 11; count of bases not matched to a gene: 10. CDR3 length: 14 amino acids. Per the germline V gene, CDR1 is MDHEN and CDR2 is SYDVKM. The material sequenced was peripheral blood, taken on day 0 of AZD1222 vaccination. This receptor was obtained from an adult in good health. This chain links TRBV28 with TRBJ2-3, with 12 nucleotides matching TRBD1. The CDR3 DNA reads as TGTGCCAGCACGACCGGGACAGGGGGCTGGGGGCAGTATTTT. Encoded protein: CASTTGTGGWGQYF. Drawing the rest from reference TRBV28 and TRBJ2-3, the complete variable domain is DVKVTQSSRYLVKRTGEKVFLECVQDMDHENMFWYRQDPGLGLRLIYFSYDVKMKEKGDIPEGYSVSREKKERFSLILESASTNQTSMYLCASTTGTGGWGQYFGPGTRLTVL.